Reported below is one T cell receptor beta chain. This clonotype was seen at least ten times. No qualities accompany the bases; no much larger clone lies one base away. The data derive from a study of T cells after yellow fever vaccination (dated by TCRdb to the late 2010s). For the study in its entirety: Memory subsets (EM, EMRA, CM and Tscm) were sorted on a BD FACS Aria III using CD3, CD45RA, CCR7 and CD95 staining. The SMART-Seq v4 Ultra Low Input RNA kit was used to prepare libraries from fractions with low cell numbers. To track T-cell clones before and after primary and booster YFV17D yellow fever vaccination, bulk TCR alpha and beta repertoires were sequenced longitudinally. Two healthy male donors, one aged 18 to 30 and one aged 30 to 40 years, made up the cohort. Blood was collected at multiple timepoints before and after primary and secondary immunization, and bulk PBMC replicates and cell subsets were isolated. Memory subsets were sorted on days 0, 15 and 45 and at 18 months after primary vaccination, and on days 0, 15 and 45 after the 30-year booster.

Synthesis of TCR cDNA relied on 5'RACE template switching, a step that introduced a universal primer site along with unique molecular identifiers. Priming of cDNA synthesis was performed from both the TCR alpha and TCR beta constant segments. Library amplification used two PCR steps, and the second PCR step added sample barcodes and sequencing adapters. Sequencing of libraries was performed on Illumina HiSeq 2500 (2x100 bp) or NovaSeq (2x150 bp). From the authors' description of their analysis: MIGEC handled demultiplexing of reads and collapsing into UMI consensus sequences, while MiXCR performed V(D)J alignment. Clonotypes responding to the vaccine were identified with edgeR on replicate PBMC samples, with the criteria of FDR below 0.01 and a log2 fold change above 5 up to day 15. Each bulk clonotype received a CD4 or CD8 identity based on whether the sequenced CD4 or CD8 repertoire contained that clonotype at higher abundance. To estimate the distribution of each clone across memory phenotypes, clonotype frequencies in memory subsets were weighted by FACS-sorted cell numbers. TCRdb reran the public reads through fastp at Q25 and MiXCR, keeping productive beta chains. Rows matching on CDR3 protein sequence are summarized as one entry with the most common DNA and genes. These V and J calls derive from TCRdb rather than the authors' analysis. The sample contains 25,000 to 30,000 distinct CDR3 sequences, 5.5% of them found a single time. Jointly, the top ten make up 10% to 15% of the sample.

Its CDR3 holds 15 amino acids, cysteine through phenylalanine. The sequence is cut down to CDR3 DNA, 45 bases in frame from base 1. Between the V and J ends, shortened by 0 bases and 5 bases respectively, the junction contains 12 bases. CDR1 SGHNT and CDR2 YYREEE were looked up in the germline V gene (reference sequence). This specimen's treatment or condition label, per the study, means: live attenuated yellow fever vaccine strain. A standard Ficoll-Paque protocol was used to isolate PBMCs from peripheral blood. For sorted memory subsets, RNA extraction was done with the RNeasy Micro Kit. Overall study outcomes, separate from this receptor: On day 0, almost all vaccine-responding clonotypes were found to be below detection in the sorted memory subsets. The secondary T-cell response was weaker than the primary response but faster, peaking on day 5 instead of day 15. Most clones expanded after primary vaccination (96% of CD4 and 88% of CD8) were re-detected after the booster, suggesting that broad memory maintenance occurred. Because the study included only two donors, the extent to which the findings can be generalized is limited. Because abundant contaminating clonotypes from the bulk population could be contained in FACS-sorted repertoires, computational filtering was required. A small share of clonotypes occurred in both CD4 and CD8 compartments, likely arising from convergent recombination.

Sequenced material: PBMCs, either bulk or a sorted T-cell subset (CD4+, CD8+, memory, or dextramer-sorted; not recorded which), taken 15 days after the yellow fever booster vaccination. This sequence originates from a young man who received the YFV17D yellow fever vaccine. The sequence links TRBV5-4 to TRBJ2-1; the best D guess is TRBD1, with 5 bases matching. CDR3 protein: CASSLGAGPNNEQFF. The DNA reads TGTGCCAGCAGCTTGGGGGCAGGGCCAAACAATGAGCAGTTCTTC. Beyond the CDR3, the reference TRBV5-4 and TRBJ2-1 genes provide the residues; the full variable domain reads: ETGVTQSPTHLIKTRGQQVTLRCSSQSGHNTVSWYQQALGQGPQFIFQYYREEENGRGNFPPRFSGLQFPNYSSELNVNALELDDSALYLCASSLGAGPNNEQFFGPGTRLTVL.